These 31 T cell receptor beta chains were sequenced from one sample in a study of regulatory T cells in long-lasting Graves disease. Building of the TCR beta libraries involved iRepertoire HTBI primers and Arm-PCR of CDR3 regions. In TCRdb, the multiplex PCR reads were re-called with MiXCR into one record per CDR3 protein. Of 250,000 to 300,000 distinct CDR3 sequences in the sample, around 23% were seen once. The time point denotes: persistent/refractory GD, antithyroid drugs over 5 years with positive TRAb. PBMCs were the source of the RNA used for TCR sequencing. This specimen was peripheral blood mononuclear cells (PBMCs), taken when the disease was refractory, from a patient treated with antithyroid drugs. The origin of the receptors is a female donor with Graves disease.

This clonotype came up a few times. The chain links TRBV18 to TRBJ2-7; 7 bases agree with TRBD1. Germline-derived CDR1 and CDR2 are KGHSH and LQKENI. The CDR3 consists of 14 residues. J lost 5 bases, V lost 3 bases, and 7 bases had no gene match. The CDR3 is CASSPPTGINEQYF. In nucleotides, the CDR3 is TGTGCCAGCTCACCCCCGACAGGGATCAACGAGCAGTACTTC.

This clonotype was picked up a small number of times. The genes are TRBV7-2 and TRBJ2-1, with no clear D. This CDR3 spans 14 amino acids. Looked up from germline, CDR1 is SGHTA and CDR2 is FQGNSA. The germline V and J ends were trimmed by 1 base and 6 bases, with 10 bases remaining between them. The CDR3 region has the DNA TGTGCCAGCAGCTTAGGGGTTTTATCCAATGAGCAGTTCTTC. Its protein is CASSLGVLSNEQFF.

This clonotype was counted between two and nine times. This clone may be a read error of a much larger clone one base away. V usage is TRBV7-2 and J usage is TRBJ2-6; D is undetermined. V lost 5 bases, J lost 1 base, and 3 bases lay in between. The CDR3 extends over 13 amino acids. Per the germline V gene, CDR1 is SGHTA and CDR2 is FQGNSA. The DNA for the CDR3 is TGTGCCAGCAGCATTTCTGGGGCCAACGTCCTGACTTTC. Protein: CASSISGANVLTF.

As DNA, the CDR3 is TGTGCCAGTACCCGGGACACGGAGTACAATGAGCAGTTCTTC. Translating it yields CASTRDTEYNEQFF. The J gene is TRBJ2-1, the V gene TRBV28; D might be TRBD1 (6 bases). The V end lost 9 bases, the J end lost 4 bases, and 16 bases lay between the germline ends. This CDR3 spans 14 amino acids. The germline V gene encodes CDR1 MDHEN and CDR2 SYDVKM.

The chain couples TRBV4-1 to TRBJ1-4; 10 bases map to TRBD1. V gave up 6 bases and J gave up 7 bases; unmatched junction bases: 8. The germline V gene encodes CDR1 MGHRA and CDR2 YSYEKL. This CDR3 region has 15 residues. The CDR3 here is CASRPPGQGSEKLFF. CDR3 in DNA: TGCGCCAGCAGACCTCCGGGACAGGGGAGTGAAAAACTGTTTTTT.

This clonotype was observed many times. This sequence joins TRBV2 and TRBJ1-1, with TRBD1 matching over 7 bases. The CDR3 spans 12 residues. V lost 11 bases to trimming and J lost 6 bases; unmatched junction nucleotides: 9. Germline V lookup: CDR1 SNHLY, CDR2 FYNNEI. CDR3 DNA sequence: TGTGCCTGGATTACAGGGGAAGCTGAAGCTTTCTTT. Translated, it gives CAWITGEAEAFF. The full variable domain, its missing parts supplied by reference TRBV2 and TRBJ1-1, is EPEVTQTPSHQVTQMGQEVILRCVPISNHLYFYWYRQILGQKVEFLVSFYNNEISEKSEIFDDQFSVERPDGSNFTLKIRSTKLEDSAMYFCAWITGEAEAFFGQGTRLTVV.

This chain uses TRBV4-1 with TRBJ2-3; possibly TRBD2 for D (6 bases). V shed 4 bases and J shed 8 bases, with 19 bases lying between them. CDR3 length equals 15 residues. Germline lookup yields CDR1 MGHRA and CDR2 YSYEKL. The CDR3 loop reads CASSPRDSLLSTQYF. CDR3 DNA: TGCGCCAGCAGCCCCCGGGACTCCCTTTTGTCTACGCAGTATTTT.

The CDR3 DNA follows: TGTGCCAGCAGCTTAGGAATAGGGGGCTTCGGCACAGATACGCAGTATTTT. Encoded protein: CASSLGIGGFGTDTQYF. This chain links TRBV7-2 with TRBJ2-3; 7 bases align to TRBD1. V lost 1 base, J lost 1 base, and 8 bases stayed unmatched. Germline CDR1 and CDR2: SGHTA and FQGNSA. CDR3 size: 17 residues.

A note on this clonotype: A single base separates this from a much larger clone, so it may be a read error. The J gene is TRBJ2-7, the V gene TRBV6-1; weak D call: TRBD2 (6 bases). Germline assignment: CDR1 MNHNS and CDR2 SASEGT. V lost 4 bases to trimming and J lost 5 bases, with 18 bases between them. This CDR3 comprises 15 residues. For the CDR3, the DNA is TGTGCCAGCAGTGGGAGAGAGGCAGGGAGGCACGAGCAGTACTTC. As protein: CASSGREAGRHEQYF.

V gene TRBV6-1 combines with J gene TRBJ1-6; 7 positions match TRBD1. CDR3 length: 14 amino acids. Germline trimming cut 8 bases from V and 5 bases from J; bases unmatched to any gene: 6. Germline loops: CDR1 MNHNS, CDR2 SASEGT. The CDR3 here is CASATGTDNSPLHF. The CDR3 nucleotides are TGTGCCAGCGCCACCGGGACAGATAATTCACCCCTCCACTTT.

The chain has TRBV24-1 and TRBJ2-3; D tentatively fits TRBD1 or TRBD2 (5 bases each). Per the germline V gene, CDR1 is KGHDR and CDR2 is SFDVKD. This CDR3 spans 15 amino acids. V lost 4 bases, J lost 2 bases, and 12 bases lay in between. The chain's CDR3 is CATSEPGRITDTQYF. CDR3 DNA: TGTGCCACCAGTGAACCGGGACGGATCACAGATACGCAGTATTTT.

This clonotype came up many times. The chain carries TRBV19 and TRBJ1-2; no clear D. The length of the CDR3 is 15 residues. Looked up from germline, CDR1 is LNHDA and CDR2 is SQIVND (reference sequence). V dropped 6 bases and J dropped 4 bases, with 18 bases sitting between them. The CDR3 sequence: CASSLIGPEIYGYTF. The CDR3 DNA follows: TGTGCCAGTAGCCTCATAGGACCTGAAATCTATGGCTACACCTTC.

This clonotype was picked up a small number of times. The chain carries TRBV11-2 and TRBJ2-2; 7 nucleotides match TRBD1. V dropped 4 bases and J dropped 6; count of bases not matched to a gene: 8. The CDR3 is 15 amino acids. Germline values: CDR1 SGHAT, CDR2 FQNNGV. CDR3 amino acids: CASSSLQGKPGELFF. In nucleotides, the CDR3 is TGTGCCAGCAGCTCCCTACAGGGGAAACCCGGGGAGCTGTTTTTT.

A few counts support this clonotype. The chain couples TRBV20-1 to TRBJ2-7; TRBD2 is a possible D gene (6 bases). The CDR3 has 13 amino acids. V was pared by 7 bases and J by 2 bases, with 15 bases between. Germline CDR1 reads DFQATT; CDR2 reads SNEGSKA (reference sequence). The CDR3 nucleotides read TGCAGTGGGGTGACTAGTCGGGCCTACGAGCAGTACTTC. The encoded protein is CSGVTSRAYEQYF.

The chain links TRBV6-1 to TRBJ1-1; a possible D gene is TRBD1 (5 bases). Trimming cost V 5 bases and J 3 bases, with 13 bases left between them. Per germline, CDR1 MNHNS and CDR2 SASEGT. This CDR3 contains 14 residues. The CDR3 reads CASSKAGGDTEAFF. The CDR3 bases are TGTGCCAGCAGTAAGGCGGGGGGTGACACTGAAGCTTTCTTT.

A few counts support this clonotype. The gene calls are TRBV6-5 and TRBJ1-5; 8 nucleotides align to TRBD1. CDR3 size: 17 residues. Germline trimming cut 4 bases from V and 2 bases from J; bases unmatched to any gene: 10. CDR1 is MNHEY and CDR2 is SVGAGI in the germline V gene. CDR3 protein: CASSSVRGLLGNQPQHF. CDR3 bases: TGTGCCAGCAGTTCGGTCAGGGGGCTCTTGGGCAATCAGCCCCAGCATTTT.

The V and J genes are TRBV13 and TRBJ2-1; TRBD2 agrees at 8 bases. CDR1 and CDR2 (germline): PRHDT, FYEKMQ (reference sequence). V lost 4 bases, J lost 6 bases, and 14 bases stayed unmatched. This CDR3 spans 17 amino acids. This chain's CDR3 is CASSSGVAGISPNEQFF. The CDR3 nucleotides read TGTGCCAGCAGCTCGGGAGTAGCGGGAATCTCCCCCAATGAGCAGTTCTTC.

Ten or more counts support this clonotype. This chain links TRBV5-1 with TRBJ1-1; TRBD1 aligns across 7 bases. The CDR3 consists of 14 residues. Germline CDR1 is SGHRS and CDR2 is YFSETQ. V was pared by 0 bases and J by 3 bases, with 2 bases of the junction left unmatched. CDR3 nucleotide sequence: TGCGCCAGCAGCTTGGAAGGGGGCGACACTGAAGCTTTCTTT. Amino acid sequence: CASSLEGGDTEAFF.

This clonotype was observed a handful of times. This sequence joins TRBV19 and TRBJ1-4; D is possibly TRBD1 (5 bases). Trimming cost V 6 bases and J 6 bases, with 20 bases left between them. The V gene's germline CDR1 is LNHDA and CDR2 SQIVND (reference sequence). CDR3 size: 16 residues. CDR3 nucleotides: TGTGCCAGTAGACTGACTTCGGCAGGGTTTGATGAAAAACTGTTTTTT. Protein: CASRLTSAGFDEKLFF.

This clonotype was observed many times. The V gene is TRBV12-3 or TRBV12-4, the J gene TRBJ2-7; the D gene is possibly TRBD1 (6 bases). CDR3 length equals 12 residues. Trimming stripped 7 bases from V and 5 bases from J, with 12 bases between. The CDR3 DNA reads TGTGCCAGCACCGACAGGACCAACGAGCAGTACTTC. It specifies CASTDRTNEQYF.

About this clonotype: A much bigger clone sits one base away, suggesting this may be a read error. This rearrangement joins TRBV2 to TRBJ2-7, with 7 bases aligning to TRBD2. The CDR3 totals 14 residues. Germline values: CDR1 SNHLY, CDR2 FYNNEI. The junction had 6 bases not matched to a gene; V was cut back by 1 base and J by 6 bases. The CDR3 reads CASSEVPTGGEQYF. CDR3 nucleotides: TGTGCCAGCAGTGAAGTCCCGACGGGAGGCGAGCAGTACTTC.

This clonotype was counted ten times or more. The chain has TRBV3-1 and TRBJ1-2, with 8 bases lining up with TRBD1. The V segment lost 6 bases and the J segment 7 bases; nucleotides outside the gene matches: 7. The CDR3 loop spans 13 amino acids. Germline V gene sequence: CDR1 LGHDT, CDR2 YNNKEL (reference sequence). The CDR3 spells CASRQTGEGGYTF. The CDR3 DNA sequence: TGTGCCAGCAGGCAGACAGGGGAGGGTGGCTACACCTTC.

The V gene is TRBV2, the J gene TRBJ2-3; D ambiguous. V shed 7 bases and J shed 0 bases, with 17 bases lying between them. Germline V lookup: CDR1 SNHLY, CDR2 FYNNEI. CDR3 size: 16 residues. The CDR3 DNA follows: TGTGCCAGCAAGACCTACACTTCTCTTAGCACAGATACGCAGTATTTT. Translated, it gives CASKTYTSLSTDTQYF.

This clonotype was counted only a few times. J is TRBJ2-7 and V is TRBV13; the D is unclear. V lost 0 bases, J lost 4 bases, and 13 bases lay in between. Germline V gives CDR1 PRHDT, CDR2 FYEKMQ (reference sequence). The CDR3 length is 15 residues. CDR3 amino acids: CASSLGRSMGYEQYF. The CDR3 region has the DNA TGTGCCAGCAGCTTAGGCCGAAGCATGGGTTACGAGCAGTACTTC.

Remarks on this clonotype: A far larger clone lies a single base away; this is likely a read error. The V gene is TRBV6-2 or TRBV6-3, the J gene TRBJ1-5; D not certain. Germline V gives CDR1 MNHEY, CDR2 SVGEGT. This CDR3 spans 13 amino acids. Trimming took 6 bases from V and 0 from J, leaving 6 bases between them. The CDR3 here is CASRASSNQPQHF. The CDR3 coding sequence is TGTGCCAGCAGGGCCAGTAGCAATCAGCCCCAGCATTTT.

This clonotype was picked up a small number of times. The chain has TRBV15 and TRBJ2-5, with a weak D call TRBD2 (5 bases). The CDR3 is 12 amino acids. Deletions cut 4 bases from V and 4 bases from J, with 7 bases between. The germline V gene has CDR1 LNHNV and CDR2 YYDKDF (reference sequence). CDR3 DNA: TGTGCCACCAGCAAGGCGGGAGAGACCCAGTACTTC. Translating gives CATSKAGETQYF.

This clonotype was seen many times. The chain recombines TRBV7-9 with TRBJ2-7, with D perhaps assigned TRBD1 or TRBD2 (5 bases each). This CDR3 has 15 amino acids. Germline assignment: CDR1 SEHNR and CDR2 FQNEAQ (reference sequence). The ends were cut back, 5 bases at V and 3 bases at J, with 17 bases in the middle. The CDR3 DNA reads TGTGCCAGCAGCGCACCGGGACGGCCTGTCTACGAGCAGTACTTC. The encoded protein is CASSAPGRPVYEQYF.

This clonotype was picked up many times. V and J are TRBV30 and TRBJ1-2; D is uncertain. V lost 5 bases and J lost 8, with 15 bases in between. Germline V CDR1 and CDR2: GTSNPN, SVGIG (reference sequence). The CDR3 is 12 amino acids. The CDR3 sequence: CAWAASLGGYTF. The CDR3 DNA sequence: TGTGCCTGGGCCGCTAGTCTGGGCGGCTACACCTTC.

This clonotype was counted only a few times. The rearrangement links TRBV20-1 to TRBJ2-7; D perhaps matches TRBD1 (6 bases). V was pared by 5 bases and J by 3 bases, with 14 bases between. CDR3 size: 13 residues. Germline V gene lookup returns CDR1 DFQATT and CDR2 SNEGSKA (reference sequence). The CDR3: CSASQGFGYEQYF. The CDR3 DNA is TGCAGTGCTTCACAGGGATTTGGCTACGAGCAGTACTTC.

Only a few counts were recorded for this clonotype. The chain recombines TRBV7-3 with TRBJ2-2, with TRBD2 matching 13 bases. Trimming at V came to 5 bases and at J to 4 bases, leaving 7 bases not matched to a gene. Germline CDR1 and CDR2: SGHTA and FQGTGA. The length of the CDR3 is 17 residues. CDR3 DNA: TGTGCCAGCAGCGTACTAGCGGGAGGGCCGGGCACCGGGGAGCTGTTTTTT. It is translated as CASSVLAGGPGTGELFF.

V and J are TRBV6-4 and TRBJ2-1, with D perhaps matching TRBD1 (5 bases). Per germline, CDR1 MRHNA and CDR2 SNTAGT. The CDR3 is 14 amino acids. V lost 3 bases and J lost 8, with 14 bases in between. The CDR3 loop is CASSDAGLGDEQFF. CDR3 DNA: TGTGCCAGCAGTGATGCAGGGTTAGGTGATGAGCAGTTCTTC.